This TCR beta chain was identified in a study of blood T cell repertoires in COVID-19. In the study overall: Spain, Italy and the United States supplied samples that represented acute and convalescent COVID-19. Sources were T cells, B-cell-depleted T cells, or PBMCs; the material itself was cDNA or gDNA.

With 1 base removed from V and 4 bases from J, the gap between germline ends came to 11 bases. CDR1 is MNHNS, CDR2 SASEGT, per germline. This CDR3 is built from 15 residues. Study processing details: Cell counts per sample came from amplifying reference gene primers. Using immunoSEQ multiplex PCR, the repertoire was profiled, and TCRdb retains in-frame clones only, with some absent. V, J and clone size reflect that table, while D and trimming were determined from the DNA. The sample yields about 240,000 clones, around 81% seen once. This receptor was identified in a man between 25 and 39 years old who had recovered from COVID-19. The chain combines TRBV6-1 with TRBJ1-3, with D unclear. The sample comprised peripheral blood. The CDR3 nucleotides are TGTGCCAGCAGTGAAGGAGGAGAAAGAGGAAACACCATATATTTT. Protein: CASSEGGERGNTIYF.